This T cell receptor beta chain emerged from a study of shared clonotypes between healthy human individuals. Study summary: The donor pool was made up of two women and three men aged 18 to 49.

Trimming stripped 1 base from V and 5 bases from J, with 12 bases between. The germline V gene has CDR1 LNHDA and CDR2 SQIVND (reference sequence). The CDR3 contains 15 residues. It was into CD45RA+ naive and CD45RA-negative memory subsets that the CD4+ cells were split. Repertoires were generated with immunoSEQ multiplex PCR, while TCRdb's copy carries only in-frame clones and drops some. Seen here are under 650,000 clones, about 96% observed once, and the top ten hold 0.05% to 0.07%. The sample was naive CD4+ T cells sorted from blood. Subset of the sample: CD45RA+ positively selected. The receptor's source is a woman aged 30 to 39 in good health. V gene TRBV19 combines with J gene TRBJ1-5, with D hard to call. The CDR3 DNA follows: TGTGCCAGTAGTATAGTGCAGTCTTTAGATCAGCCCCAGCATTTT. This translates into CASSIVQSLDQPQHF.